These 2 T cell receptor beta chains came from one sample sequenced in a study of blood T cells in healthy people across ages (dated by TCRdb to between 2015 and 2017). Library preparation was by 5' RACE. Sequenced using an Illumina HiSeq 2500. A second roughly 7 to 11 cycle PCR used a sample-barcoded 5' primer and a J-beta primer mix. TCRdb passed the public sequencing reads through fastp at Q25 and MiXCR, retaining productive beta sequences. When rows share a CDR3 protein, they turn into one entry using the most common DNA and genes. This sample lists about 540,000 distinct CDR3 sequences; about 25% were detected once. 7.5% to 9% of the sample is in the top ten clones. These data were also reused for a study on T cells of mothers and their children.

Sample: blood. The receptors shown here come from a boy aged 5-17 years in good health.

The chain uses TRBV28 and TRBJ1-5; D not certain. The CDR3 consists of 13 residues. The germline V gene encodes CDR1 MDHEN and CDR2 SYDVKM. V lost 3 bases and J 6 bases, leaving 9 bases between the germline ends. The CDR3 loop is CASSFLVSQPQHF. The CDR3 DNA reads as TGTGCCAGCAGTTTCCTGGTTTCTCAGCCCCAGCATTTT.

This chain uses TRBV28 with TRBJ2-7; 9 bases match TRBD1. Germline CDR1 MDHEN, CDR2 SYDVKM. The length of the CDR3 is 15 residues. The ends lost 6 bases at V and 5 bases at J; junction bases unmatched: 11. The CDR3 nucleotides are TGTGCCAGCAGCCGTCCCGGGACAGGGTCCAACGAGCAGTACTTC. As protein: CASSRPGTGSNEQYF. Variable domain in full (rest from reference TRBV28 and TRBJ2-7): DVKVTQSSRYLVKRTGEKVFLECVQDMDHENMFWYRQDPGLGLRLIYFSYDVKMKEKGDIPEGYSVSREKKERFSLILESASTNQTSMYLCASSRPGTGSNEQYFGPGTRLTVT.